This T cell receptor beta chain was found in a study of blood T cell repertoires in COVID-19. Overall study context: Acute and convalescent COVID-19 specimens originated in the United States, Italy and Spain. T cells, B-cell-depleted T cells, or PBMCs provided the cDNA or gDNA that served as material.

The ends lost 5 bases at V and 2 bases at J; junction bases unmatched: 7. CDR1 and CDR2 (germline): SGHVS, FQNEAQ. The CDR3 is 15 amino acids. Only in-frame clones appear in the TCRdb table, and some are missing; sequencing was by immunoSEQ multiplex PCR. The sample has around 69,000 clones; 89% are singletons. This TCR came from a woman aged 45-60 years with active COVID-19. The specimen sequenced was peripheral blood. The J gene is TRBJ2-7, the V gene TRBV7-8, with 9 bases identical to TRBD1. The CDR3 nucleotides read TGTGCCAGCAGCCGCGGACAGGGGCAGCCCTACGAGCAGTACTTC. This encodes CASSRGQGQPYEQYF.